The 25 T cell receptor beta chains below come from one sample, sequenced in a study of PD-1 blockade in classical Hodgkin lymphoma. Stated time point: newly diagnosed, previously untreated cHL patient sample. Profiling relied on immunoSEQ multiplex PCR, and the TCRdb table lists in-frame clones only, not all of them. The repertoire holds some 27,000 clones, with approximately 90% as singletons. The sample was peripheral blood mononuclear cells (PBMCs). Every receptor here comes from a human donor with classical Hodgkin lymphoma.

The sample holds one count of this clone. The rearrangement joins TRBV6-1 to TRBJ2-3; 8 bases match TRBD2. Germline-derived CDR1 and CDR2 are MNHNS and SASEGT. The CDR3 extends over 14 amino acids. The CDR3 bases are TGTGCTACCGGGAGGGCCATAAGCACAGATACGCAGTATTTT. Translating it yields CATGRAISTDTQYF.

The gene calls are TRBV19 and TRBJ2-7, with a weak D call TRBD2 (5 bases). This CDR3 has 15 amino acids. Germline CDR1 reads LNHDA; CDR2 reads SQIVND (reference sequence). The V end was cut by 4 bases, the J end by 1 base, with 14 bases between. CDR3 nucleotides: TGTGCCAGTAGTACCACCCGGGGATGGTCCTACGAGCAGTACTTC. Its protein is CASSTTRGWSYEQYF.

This chain connects TRBV5-1 to TRBJ2-5, with TRBD2 matching 11 bases. V trimming: 0 bases; J trimming: 5 bases; junction bases outside the gene matches: 6. The CDR3 spans 16 residues. Germline V gene sequence: CDR1 SGHRS, CDR2 YFSETQ. The CDR3 nucleotides are TGCGCCAGCAGCTTGGCAATAGCGGGGGGGCTTGAGACCCAGTACTTC. It yields the protein CASSLAIAGGLETQYF.

The rearrangement joins TRBV28 to TRBJ2-1, with 10 nucleotides matching TRBD1. The CDR3 is 15 amino acids. The V segment lost 6 bases and the J segment 11 bases; nucleotides outside the gene matches: 13. Per the germline V gene, CDR1 is MDHEN and CDR2 is SYDVKM. CDR3: CASSLRTGGSVQQFF. CDR3 bases: TGTGCCAGCAGCCTAAGGACAGGGGGTTCGGTTCAGCAGTTCTTC.

The chain recombines TRBV6-6 with TRBJ2-7, with 7 positions matching TRBD1. After removal of 3 bases from V and 0 bases from J, the junction contained 5 bases not matched to a gene. Per germline, CDR1 MNHNY and CDR2 SVGAGI (reference sequence). CDR3 length: 15 amino acids. The CDR3 region is CASSYRDSRSYEQYF. The CDR3 coding sequence is TGTGCCAGCAGTTATCGGGACAGTCGCTCCTACGAGCAGTACTTC.

The chain recombines TRBV10-3 with TRBJ2-7, with TRBD2 matching 12 bases. This CDR3 spans 18 amino acids. V shed 2 bases and J 0 bases; nucleotides not matched to a gene: 8. Looked up from germline, CDR1 is ENHRY and CDR2 is SYGVKD. Here the CDR3 reads CAISEPGLAGPSSYEQYF. The CDR3 region has the DNA TGTGCCATCAGTGAGCCCGGACTAGCGGGGCCCAGCTCCTACGAGCAGTACTTC.

The V and J genes are TRBV4-3 and TRBJ2-1, with 11 bases that match TRBD1. The CDR3 contains 17 residues. V was pared by 1 base and J by 7 bases, with 9 bases of the junction left unmatched. Germline values: CDR1 LGHNA, CDR2 YSLEER. CDR3 amino acids: CASSQAPGQGAGNEQFF. The DNA for the CDR3 is TGCGCCAGCAGCCAAGCCCCCGGACAGGGGGCGGGTAATGAGCAGTTCTTC.

The chain employs TRBV28 and TRBJ1-3, with D tentatively TRBD1 (5 bases). V was pared by 2 bases and J by 2 bases, with 10 bases between. Germline loops: CDR1 MDHEN, CDR2 SYDVKM. The CDR3 extends over 15 amino acids. The CDR3 nucleotides are TGTGCCAGCAGTTTAGGGCAGGGCACTGGAAACACCATATATTTT. Translating it yields CASSLGQGTGNTIYF.

The chain combines TRBV19 with TRBJ2-2; D unclear. The CDR3 runs to 14 residues. V was clipped by 5 bases and J by 1 base, with 8 bases between them. CDR1 and CDR2 (germline): LNHDA, SQIVND (reference sequence). The CDR3 nucleotides read TGTGCCAGTAGTTCCATGGAGAACACCGGGGAGCTGTTTTTT. Its translation: CASSSMENTGELFF.

The rearrangement links TRBV19 to TRBJ1-5; TRBD1 matches at 8 bases. Germline CDR1 is LNHDA and CDR2 is SQIVND (reference sequence). CDR3 length equals 14 residues. V lost 5 bases, J lost 2 bases, and 2 bases stayed unmatched. For the CDR3, the DNA is TGTGCCAGTAGTGGGACAGGCGGCAATCAGCCCCAGCATTTT. It codes for CASSGTGGNQPQHF. Drawing the rest from reference TRBV19 and TRBJ1-5, the complete variable domain is DGGITQSPKYLFRKEGQNVTLSCEQNLNHDAMYWYRQDPGQGLRLIYYSQIVNDFQKGDIAEGYSVSREKKESFPLTVTSAQKNPTAFYLCASSGTGGNQPQHFGDGTRLSIL.

This CDR3 reads CSVATSDGFYGYTF. CDR3 bases: TGCAGCGTTGCGACGTCGGACGGCTTCTATGGCTACACCTTC. V usage is TRBV29-1 and J usage is TRBJ1-2, with unresolved D. V gave up 4 bases and J gave up 4 bases, with 16 bases separating them. CDR1 is SQVTM and CDR2 is ANQGSEA in the germline V gene. The CDR3 runs to 14 residues.

J is TRBJ1-1 and V is TRBV7-6; D unclear. Germline V gene lookup returns CDR1 SGHVS and CDR2 FNYEAQ. Trimming removed 3 bases from V and 4 bases from J, with 12 bases in between. The length of the CDR3 is 14 residues. CDR3 nucleotides: TGTGCCAGCAGCTTGACGGACCGCGGCACTGAAGCTTTCTTT. It encodes CASSLTDRGTEAFF.

The chain employs TRBV4-3 and TRBJ1-5; 8 nucleotides line up with TRBD1. Trimming cost V 3 bases and J 3 bases; bases outside gene matches: 19. Germline loops: CDR1 LGHNA, CDR2 YSLEER. The CDR3 loop spans 20 amino acids. For the CDR3, the DNA is TGCGCCAGCAGCCAGGACCGACAGGGGCCTCTGGGGACGCTCAATCAGCCCCAGCATTTT. It yields the protein CASSQDRQGPLGTLNQPQHF.

The chain has TRBV7-2 and TRBJ2-3; 8 bases match TRBD2. CDR3 length equals 15 residues. V dropped 7 bases and J dropped 0; count of bases not matched to a gene: 6. The germline gives CDR1 SGHTA, CDR2 FQGNSA. CDR3 sequence (DNA): TGTGCCAGCACCATACTAGCGGCTAGCACAGATACGCAGTATTTT. Translating it yields CASTILAASTDTQYF.

The chain uses TRBV7-6 and TRBJ2-5; 10 nucleotides align to TRBD1. V trimming: 5 bases; J trimming: 5 bases; junction bases outside the gene matches: 8. Germline V gene sequence: CDR1 SGHVS, CDR2 FNYEAQ. This CDR3 has 15 amino acids. DNA of the CDR3: TGTGCCAGCAGCCCAAGAGGACAGGGGGGCGAGACCCAGTACTTC. Translation gives CASSPRGQGGETQYF.

Concerning this clone: Other DNA sequences in this specimen translate into the identical CDR3. The gene calls are TRBV29-1 and TRBJ2-1; D might be TRBD1 or TRBD2, each matching 7 bases. The CDR3 is made up of 13 amino acids. Germline loops: CDR1 SQVTM, CDR2 ANQGSEA. Trimming stripped 6 bases from V and 1 base from J, with 10 bases between. DNA of the CDR3: TGCAGCGTAGCGGGACAGTCCTACAATGAGCAGTTCTTC. This codes for CSVAGQSYNEQFF.

The V call is TRBV7-8, the J call TRBJ2-2, with 9 bases matching TRBD1. V lost 6 bases and J lost 0; bases outside the gene matches: 5. The CDR3 covers 16 residues. The germline V gene has CDR1 SGHVS and CDR2 FQNEAQ. This CDR3 is CASSSTGGPNTGELFF. The CDR3 DNA is TGTGCCAGCAGTTCAACAGGGGGCCCGAACACCGGGGAGCTGTTTTTT.

The rearrangement joins TRBV5-4 to TRBJ2-7, with no clear D. The length of the CDR3 is 15 residues. The germline CDR1 and CDR2 sequences are SGHNT and YYREEE (reference sequence). Trimming stripped 1 base from V and 3 bases from J, with 14 bases between. The CDR3 region has the DNA TGTGCCAGCAGCTTGTTCCAGGAGTGGGGCTACGAGCAGTACTTC. Protein product: CASSLFQEWGYEQYF.

This clone was observed once. The V gene is TRBV15, the J gene TRBJ1-4; the match to TRBD1 covers 9 bases. Germline V gene data show CDR1 as LNHNV and CDR2 as YYDKDF (reference sequence). There are 16 residues in the CDR3. Unmatched junction bases numbered 5, after V lost 0 bases and J lost 6 bases. CDR3: CATSRDLTGGDEKLFF. CDR3 bases: TGTGCCACCAGCAGAGACCTAACAGGGGGCGATGAAAAACTGTTTTTT.

V gene TRBV9 combines with J gene TRBJ2-7; TRBD2 matches 12 bases. J was trimmed by 3 bases and V by 4 bases; bases with no gene match: 5. The germline V gene has CDR1 SGDLS and CDR2 YYNGEE. This CDR3 contains 15 residues. The CDR3 is CASSPMTSGSYEQYF. CDR3 sequence (DNA): TGTGCCAGCAGCCCGATGACTAGCGGGAGCTACGAGCAGTACTTC.

The chain has TRBV19 and TRBJ2-2; maybe TRBD1 (6 bases). Trimming stripped 2 bases from V and 3 bases from J, with 7 bases between. The CDR3 contains 14 residues. The germline V gene encodes CDR1 LNHDA and CDR2 SQIVND (reference sequence). DNA of the CDR3: TGTGCCAGTAGTATAACAGGGTACACCGGGGAGCTGTTTTTT. This translates into CASSITGYTGELFF.

The chain uses TRBV6-5 and TRBJ1-2; 8 positions agree with TRBD1. Germline values: CDR1 MNHEY, CDR2 SVGAGI. J lost 5 bases, V lost 2 bases, and 7 bases had no gene match. The CDR3 sequence is 15 residues long. The CDR3 DNA sequence: TGTGCCAGCAGTTACCACCTTGGACAGGGATATGGCTACACCTTC. Amino acid sequence: CASSYHLGQGYGYTF.

V and J are TRBV19 and TRBJ1-2; D possibly corresponds to TRBD1 (6 bases). The CDR3 is 12 amino acids. The germline V and J ends were trimmed by 8 bases and 4 bases, with 11 bases remaining between them. From germline, CDR1 is LNHDA and CDR2 SQIVND (reference sequence). The DNA for the CDR3 is TGTGCCAGTGTTGACAGGCGCTATGGCTACACCTTC. Translated, it gives CASVDRRYGYTF.

The CDR3 sequence is CASSLYGIIPGELFF. In DNA form, the CDR3 reads TGTGCCAGCAGTTTATACGGGATCATCCCCGGGGAGCTGTTTTTT. The chain uses TRBV27 and TRBJ2-2; the D gene is possibly TRBD2 (5 bases). Germline V gene lookup returns CDR1 MNHEY and CDR2 SMNVEV (reference sequence). This CDR3 region has 15 residues. The V end was cut by 1 base, the J end by 6 bases, with 12 bases between.

The V and J genes are TRBV19 and TRBJ2-1, with 9 nucleotides matching TRBD2. J gave up 15 bases and V 1 base, and 10 bases lay outside the gene matches. CDR3 size: 14 residues. Germline V lookup: CDR1 LNHDA, CDR2 SQIVND (reference sequence). The CDR3 bases are TGTGCCAGTAGTATAGCAGCGCGGGAGGGCCCCCGGTTCTTC. Protein product: CASSIAAREGPRFF.